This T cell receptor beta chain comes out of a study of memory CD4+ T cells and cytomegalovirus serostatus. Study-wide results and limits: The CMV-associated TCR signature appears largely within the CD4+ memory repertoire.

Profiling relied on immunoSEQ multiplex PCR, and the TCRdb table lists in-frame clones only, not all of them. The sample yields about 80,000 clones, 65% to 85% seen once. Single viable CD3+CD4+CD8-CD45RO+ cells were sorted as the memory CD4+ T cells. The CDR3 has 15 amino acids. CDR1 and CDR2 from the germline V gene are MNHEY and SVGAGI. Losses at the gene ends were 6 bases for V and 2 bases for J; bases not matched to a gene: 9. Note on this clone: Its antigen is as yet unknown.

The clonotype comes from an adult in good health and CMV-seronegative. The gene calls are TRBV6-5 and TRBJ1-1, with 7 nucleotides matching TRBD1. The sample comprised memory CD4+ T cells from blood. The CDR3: CASSRRQGLNTEAFF. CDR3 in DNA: TGTGCCAGCAGCCGAAGACAGGGTTTAAACACTGAAGCTTTCTTT.